The present TCR beta chain was sequenced within a study of technical replicates of blood from a few donors. Profiled with immunoSEQ multiplex PCR; TCRdb holds only in-frame clones, not every one. The sample carries tens of thousands of clones, 97% recorded once. With V trimmed by 0 bases and J by 4 bases, 2 bases remained unmatched. This CDR3 region has 15 residues. The germline V gene has CDR1 ENHRY and CDR2 SYGVKD. The sample comprised T cells isolated from PBMCs. The sequence derives from a human donor in good health. This chain uses TRBV10-3 with TRBJ2-5; 10 bases line up with TRBD2. CDR3 residues: CAISESPSGGETQYF. Written as DNA, the CDR3 is TGTGCCATCAGTGAGTCGCCTAGCGGGGGAGAGACCCAGTACTTC.